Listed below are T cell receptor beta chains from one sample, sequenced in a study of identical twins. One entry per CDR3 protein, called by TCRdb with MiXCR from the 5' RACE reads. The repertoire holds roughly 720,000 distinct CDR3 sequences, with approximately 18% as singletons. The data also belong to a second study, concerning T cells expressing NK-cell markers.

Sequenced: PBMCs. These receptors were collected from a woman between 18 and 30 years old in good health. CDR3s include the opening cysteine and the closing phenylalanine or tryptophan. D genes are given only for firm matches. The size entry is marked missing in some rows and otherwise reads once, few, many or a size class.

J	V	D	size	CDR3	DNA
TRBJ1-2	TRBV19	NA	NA	CASKDRNYGYTF	TGTGCCAGTAAGGACAGAAACTATGGCTACACCTTC
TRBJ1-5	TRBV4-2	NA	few	CASSQDDGGQPQHF	TGTGCCAGCAGCCAAGATGATGGGGGTCAGCCCCAGCATTTT
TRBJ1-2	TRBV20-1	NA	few	CSAGGGANYGYTF	TGCAGTGCGGGAGGGGGGGCTAACTATGGCTACACCTTC
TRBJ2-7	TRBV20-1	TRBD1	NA	CSAAYGTGSLHEQYF	TGCAGTGCCGCCTACGGGACAGGGAGTCTTCACGAGCAGTACTTC
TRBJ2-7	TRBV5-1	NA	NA	CASRPLILGYEQYF	TGCGCCAGCAGACCATTGATACTAGGCTACGAGCAGTACTTC
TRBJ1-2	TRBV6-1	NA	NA	CASGDQSGVPYGYTF	TGTGCCAGCGGCGACCAAAGCGGCGTCCCCTATGGCTACACCTTC
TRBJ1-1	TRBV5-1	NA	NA	CASSLAMGGRNTEAFF	TGCGCCAGCAGCTTGGCCATGGGCGGTCGGAACACTGAAGCTTTCTTT
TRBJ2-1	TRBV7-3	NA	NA	CASSLTGDSSYNEQFF	TGTGCCAGCAGCTTAACGGGAGACAGCTCCTACAATGAGCAGTTCTTC
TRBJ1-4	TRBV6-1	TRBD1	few	CASSTPGTGGNEKLFF	TGTGCCAGCAGTACCCCCGGGACAGGGGGTAATGAAAAACTGTTTTTT
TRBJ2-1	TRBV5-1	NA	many	CASNPLGALRNEQFF	TGCGCCAGCAACCCGTTGGGAGCCCTCCGGAATGAGCAGTTCTTC
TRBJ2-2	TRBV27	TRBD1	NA	CASSKRQGGSTGELFF	TGTGCCAGCAGTAAGCGACAGGGCGGGTCTACCGGGGAGCTGTTTTTT
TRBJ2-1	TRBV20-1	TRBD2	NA	CSAMRTSGYNEQFF	TGCAGTGCTATGCGGACTAGCGGTTACAATGAGCAGTTCTTC
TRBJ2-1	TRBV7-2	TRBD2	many	CASSLALASGRRSEQFF	TGTGCCAGCAGCTTAGCGCTGGCTAGCGGGAGGAGAAGTGAGCAGTTCTTC
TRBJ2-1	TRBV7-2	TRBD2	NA	CASSLVQVAGGINEQFF	TGTGCCAGCAGCTTAGTCCAGGTAGCGGGAGGGATCAATGAGCAGTTCTTC
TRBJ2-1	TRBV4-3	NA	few	CASSHPRQAIRPMNEQFF	TGCGCCAGCAGCCATCCCCGACAGGCCATCCGGCCAATGAATGAGCAGTTCTTC
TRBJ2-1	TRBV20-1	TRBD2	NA	CSAGSSGRYNEQFF	TGCAGTGCGGGTTCTAGCGGGAGGTACAATGAGCAGTTCTTC
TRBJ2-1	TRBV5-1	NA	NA	CASSAPNNNEQFF	TGCGCCAGCAGCGCCCCGAATAACAATGAGCAGTTCTTC
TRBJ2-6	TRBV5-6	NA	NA	CASFGGHGANVLTF	TGTGCCAGCTTTGGGGGGCACGGGGCCAACGTCCTGACTTTC
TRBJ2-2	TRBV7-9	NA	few	CASSGYPGFAGELFF	TGTGCCAGCAGCGGATATCCTGGGTTCGCCGGGGAGCTGTTTTTT
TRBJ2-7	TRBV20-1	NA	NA	CSATYSQSSYEQYF	TGCAGTGCTACCTACAGCCAGAGCTCCTACGAGCAGTACTTC
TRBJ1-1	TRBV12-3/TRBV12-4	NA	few	CASIIGGDTEAFF	TGTGCCAGCATCATTGGGGGGGACACTGAAGCTTTCTTT
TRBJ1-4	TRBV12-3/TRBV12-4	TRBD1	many	CASSDRGNEKLFF	TGTGCCAGCAGTGACAGGGGAAATGAAAAACTGTTTTTT
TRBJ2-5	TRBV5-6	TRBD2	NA	CAISFGTSGQETQYF	TGTGCCATCAGCTTCGGGACTAGCGGCCAAGAGACCCAGTACTTC
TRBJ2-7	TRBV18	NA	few	CASSPGQTAREQYF	TGTGCCAGCTCACCAGGACAGACGGCGCGCGAGCAGTACTTC
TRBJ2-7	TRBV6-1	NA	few	CASSRTVDYEQYF	TGTGCCAGCAGCCGGACAGTTGATTACGAGCAGTACTTC
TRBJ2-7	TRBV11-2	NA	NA	CASSHSGTRHREQYF	TGTGCCAGCAGCCACTCCGGGACTCGACATCGAGAGCAGTACTTC
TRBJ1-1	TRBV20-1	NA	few	CSARDYLNTEAFF	TGCAGTGCTAGAGATTATTTGAACACTGAAGCTTTCTTT
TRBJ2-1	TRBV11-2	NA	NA	CASSLTSEQFF	TGTGCCAGCAGCTTAACCAGTGAGCAGTTCTTC
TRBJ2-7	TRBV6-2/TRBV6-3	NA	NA	CASSYSKGRWGVYEQYF	TGTGCCAGCAGTTACTCGAAGGGACGCTGGGGGGTCTACGAGCAGTACTTC
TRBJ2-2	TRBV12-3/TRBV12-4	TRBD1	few	CASGTGLAGELFF	TGTGCCAGCGGGACAGGGTTAGCCGGGGAGCTGTTTTTT
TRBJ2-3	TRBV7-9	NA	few	CASSSTRGDIADTQYF	TGTGCCAGCAGCTCGACCAGGGGTGATATCGCAGATACGCAGTATTTT
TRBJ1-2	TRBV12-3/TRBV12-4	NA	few	CASSFNDRRGYTF	TGTGCCAGCAGTTTTAACGATAGGCGGGGCTACACCTTC
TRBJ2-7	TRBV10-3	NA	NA	CAIRDKNYEQYF	TGTGCCATACGGGACAAGAACTACGAGCAGTACTTC
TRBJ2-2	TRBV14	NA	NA	CASSQVRGAGNTGELFF	TGTGCCAGCAGCCAAGTCCGTGGGGCTGGAAACACCGGGGAGCTGTTTTTT
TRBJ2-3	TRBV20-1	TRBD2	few	CSDKGLAGSDTQYF	TGCAGCGACAAGGGACTAGCGGGGTCAGATACGCAGTATTTT
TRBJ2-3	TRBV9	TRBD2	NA	CASNSGLFVTDTQYF	TGTGCCAGCAACTCGGGACTATTTGTCACAGATACGCAGTATTTT
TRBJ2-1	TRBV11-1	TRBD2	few	CASSRRLAGFYNEQFF	TGTGCCAGCAGCAGGCGACTAGCGGGGTTTTACAATGAGCAGTTCTTC
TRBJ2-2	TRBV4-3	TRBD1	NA	CASSRQQGLHTGELFF	TGCGCCAGCAGCCGCCAACAGGGGCTACACACCGGGGAGCTGTTTTTT
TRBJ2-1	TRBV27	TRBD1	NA	CASSLWGQYSYNEQFF	TGTGCCAGCAGTTTATGGGGACAGTATTCCTACAATGAGCAGTTCTTC
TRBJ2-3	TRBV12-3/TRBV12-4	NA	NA	CASGRVPADTQYF	TGTGCCAGCGGACGGGTCCCAGCAGATACGCAGTATTTT
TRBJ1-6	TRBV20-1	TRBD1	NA	CSARDRWTGDSPLHF	TGCAGTGCTAGAGATAGATGGACAGGGGATTCACCCCTCCACTTT
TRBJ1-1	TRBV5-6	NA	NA	CASSLKRATVNTEAFF	TGTGCCAGCAGCTTGAAACGGGCGACGGTGAACACTGAAGCTTTCTTT
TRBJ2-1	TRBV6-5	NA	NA	CASSSLPRFGDEQFF	TGTGCCAGCAGTTCCCTGCCGCGATTTGGCGATGAGCAGTTCTTC
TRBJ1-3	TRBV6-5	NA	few	CASSYSPFQAPSGNTIYF	TGTGCCAGCAGTTACTCGCCCTTTCAGGCGCCCTCTGGAAACACCATATATTTT